The 29 T cell receptor beta chains presented below share a single source sample, sequenced in a study of CD8+ T cells in alopecia areata. Stated treatment: oral pan-JAK inhibitor, 5-10 mg twice daily. Extracted RNA was reverse transcribed into cDNA, the sequencing template. TCRdb's copy holds only in-frame clones and misses some; the assay was immunoSEQ multiplex PCR. The sample records 200,000 or so clones, roughly 64% being singletons. This material consisted of CD4+ T cells sorted from blood, taken at week 24, from a patient treated with tofacitinib. These receptors were collected from a human donor with alopecia areata.

In this sample, this clone turned up once. The chain uses TRBV30 and TRBJ1-1; D unclear. From germline, CDR1 is GTSNPN and CDR2 SVGIG (reference sequence). V was trimmed by 1 base and J by 11 bases, leaving 14 bases between them. The CDR3 sequence is 12 residues long. The CDR3 nucleotides read TGTGCCTGGAGTGGAGGCCGGGGTTCGGCTTTCTTT. Protein product: CAWSGGRGSAFF.

J is TRBJ2-7 and V is TRBV4-3; 9 bases align to TRBD1. CDR3 length equals 14 residues. The V and J ends lost 2 bases and 3 bases, in that order; junction bases with no gene match: 2. The germline CDR1 and CDR2 sequences are LGHNA and YSLEER. The DNA of the CDR3 is TGCGCCAGCAGCCAATGGGACAGGGACTACGAGCAGTACTTC. Its protein is CASSQWDRDYEQYF.

This clone was observed a handful of times. The chain combines TRBV5-1 with TRBJ2-7; a weak D match, TRBD2 (6 bases). This CDR3 comprises 13 residues. V was trimmed by 4 bases and J by 5 bases, leaving 13 bases between them. CDR1 SGHRS and CDR2 YFSETQ come from the germline V gene. CDR3 loop: CASSPGLPNEQYF. The CDR3 DNA reads as TGCGCCAGCAGCCCGGGACTGCCGAACGAGCAGTACTTC.

The chain carries TRBV5-1 and TRBJ2-3; no clear D gene. This CDR3 comprises 12 residues. Trimming stripped 4 bases from V and 8 bases from J, with 11 bases between. Germline V gene lookup returns CDR1 SGHRS and CDR2 YFSETQ. The CDR3 DNA follows: TGCGCCAGCAGCGAGGTACAAGGTACGCAGTATTTT. Its protein is CASSEVQGTQYF.

The chain carries TRBV20-1 and TRBJ2-7, with D possibly being TRBD2 (7 bases). Trimming removed 7 bases at V and 6 bases at J, with 13 bases between. The CDR3 runs to 11 residues. Germline CDR1 is DFQATT and CDR2 is SNEGSKA (reference sequence). CDR3 sequence: CSVQRGGEQYF. The CDR3 coding sequence is TGCAGTGTCCAGAGGGGGGGCGAGCAGTACTTC.

This clone was seen many times. The chain combines TRBV9 with TRBJ2-6; D perhaps matches TRBD2 (6 bases). V shed 3 bases and J shed 2 bases, with 9 bases lying between them. Per the germline V gene, CDR1 is SGDLS and CDR2 is YYNGEE. The CDR3 length is 15 residues. Here the CDR3 reads CASSGSSAGANVLTF. The CDR3 DNA is TGTGCCAGCAGCGGATCTAGCGCTGGGGCCAACGTCCTGACTTTC.

This clone was seen only a few times. The chain links TRBV19 to TRBJ1-5; TRBD1 matches 10 bases. CDR3 length equals 17 residues. The V and J ends lost 4 bases and 4 bases, in that order; junction bases with no gene match: 10. Germline V lookup: CDR1 LNHDA, CDR2 SQIVND (reference sequence). CDR3 bases: TGTGCCAGTAGTAGAATAAGACAGGGGGCTGGAAATCAGCCCCAGCATTTT. It codes for CASSRIRQGAGNQPQHF.

This clone was seen just once. V usage is TRBV29-1 and J usage is TRBJ2-3; D tentatively fits TRBD1 or TRBD2 (5 bases each). The germline CDR1 and CDR2 sequences are SQVTM and ANQGSEA. This CDR3 is 18 amino acids long. V lost 3 bases to trimming and J lost 1 base, with 23 bases between them. The CDR3 is CSVERQLAMGRGTDTQYF. CDR3 coding DNA: TGCAGCGTTGAGAGACAGTTGGCGATGGGGCGGGGCACAGATACGCAGTATTTT.

This clone was seen a handful of times. The identical CDR3 is also encoded by other nucleotide sequences in the sample. V is TRBV5-1 and J is TRBJ2-3; D is unclear. V lost 3 bases to trimming and J lost 2 bases, with 10 bases between them. The CDR3 extends over 14 amino acids. Germline CDR1 and CDR2: SGHRS and YFSETQ. The CDR3 sequence is CASSSPGTTDTQYF. Here the CDR3 DNA reads TGCGCCAGCAGCTCTCCGGGCACCACAGATACGCAGTATTTT.

Note on this clone: This same CDR3 is encoded by further DNA sequences in the sample. J is TRBJ1-1 and V is TRBV27, with a weak D call TRBD1 (6 bases). Per germline, CDR1 MNHEY and CDR2 SMNVEV (reference sequence). V was clipped by 3 bases and J by 8 bases, with 10 bases between them. CDR3 size: 12 residues. Here the CDR3 reads CASSFLGGEAFF. CDR3 bases: TGTGCCAGCAGTTTTTTGGGGGGCGAAGCTTTCTTT.

The chain uses TRBV6-5 and TRBJ2-2; 8 bases match TRBD1. Unmatched junction bases numbered 4, after V lost 6 bases and J lost 4 bases. CDR3 length equals 14 residues. Germline lookup yields CDR1 MNHEY and CDR2 SVGAGI. CDR3 nucleotides: TGTGCCAGCAGATCTACAGGGGGCACCGGGGAGCTGTTTTTT. Translation: CASRSTGGTGELFF.

The rearrangement uses TRBV7-8 and TRBJ2-1; D possibly corresponds to TRBD1 (6 bases). Germline lookup yields CDR1 SGHVS and CDR2 FQNEAQ. The CDR3 is 13 amino acids. Trimming removed 5 bases at V and 6 bases at J, with 11 bases between. The CDR3 DNA reads as TGTGCCAGCAGCACACCCAGGGGCAATGAGCAGTTCTTC. It yields the protein CASSTPRGNEQFF.

This chain connects TRBV29-1 to TRBJ1-2, with D hard to call. Per the germline V gene, CDR1 is SQVTM and CDR2 is ANQGSEA. The CDR3 runs 13 residues. Between the trimmed V and J ends, which lost 4 bases and 5 bases, there was a span of 14 bases. The CDR3 coding sequence is TGCAGCGTTGCTCTCGTACAGTCGTATGGCTACACCTTC. Translating it yields CSVALVQSYGYTF.

The rearrangement joins TRBV10-3 to TRBJ1-5, with a tentative D call TRBD1 (5 bases). The CDR3 is made up of 14 amino acids. Germline lookup yields CDR1 ENHRY and CDR2 SYGVKD. Trimming took off 10 bases at V and 5 bases at J, with 18 bases between the two ends. CDR3 nucleotides: TGTGCCACCCGTCAGGGCCACCCAGATCAGCCCCAGCATTTT. As protein: CATRQGHPDQPQHF.

The chain links TRBV27 to TRBJ1-1; D gene uncertain. Trimming cost V 2 bases and J 1 base, with 5 bases left between them. Germline lookup yields CDR1 MNHEY and CDR2 SMNVEV (reference sequence). This CDR3 has 13 residues. In DNA, the CDR3 is TGTGCCAGCAGTTTACCAGGGAACACTGAAGCTTTCTTT. Encoded protein: CASSLPGNTEAFF.

As to this clone: A read error may account for a junction end that differs from germline. CDR3 coding DNA: TGTGCCAACAGTGAAGACTGGGGGCGAAGAAACTATGGCTACACCTTC. Protein: CANSEDWGRRNYGYTF. The rearrangement links TRBV6-1 to TRBJ1-2; tentatively, D is TRBD1 (6 bases). Germline CDR1 is MNHNS and CDR2 is SASEGT. This CDR3 has 16 amino acids.

The sample holds one count of this clone. This chain joins TRBV7-2 and TRBJ1-5; D is ambiguous. Per the germline V gene, CDR1 is SGHTA and CDR2 is FQGNSA. V was cut by 5 bases and J by 4 bases, with 6 bases left in between. The CDR3 runs to 12 residues. The CDR3 region is CASSAPNQPQHF. The CDR3 DNA is TGTGCCAGCAGCGCGCCTAATCAGCCCCAGCATTTT.

This clone was found once. This rearrangement joins TRBV14 to TRBJ1-1, with D maybe TRBD1 (5 bases). Trimming cost V 4 bases and J 0 bases, with 15 bases left between them. The CDR3 is 16 amino acids. Germline V gene lookup returns CDR1 SGHDN and CDR2 FVKESK. Here the CDR3 reads CASSLQTAYMNTEAFF. As DNA, the CDR3 is TGTGCCAGCAGCCTTCAGACAGCCTATATGAACACTGAAGCTTTCTTT.

The chain's CDR3 is CASSSGGRGASGANVLTF. The CDR3 DNA reads as TGTGCCAGCAGCTCCGGCGGCAGGGGCGCCTCTGGGGCCAACGTCCTGACTTTC. This chain joins TRBV7-8 and TRBJ2-6; maybe TRBD1 (6 bases). CDR1 SGHVS and CDR2 FQNEAQ come from the germline V gene. V lost 4 bases, J lost 0 bases, and 16 bases lay in between. The CDR3 length is 18 residues.

This clone was counted a few times. The J gene is TRBJ1-1, the V gene TRBV29-1; 9 nucleotides match TRBD1. The germline gives CDR1 SQVTM, CDR2 ANQGSEA. The CDR3 contains 15 residues. The trim removed 2 bases at V and 5 bases at J, leaving 9 bases unmatched. Here the CDR3 DNA reads TGCAGCGTTGAACCTGGACAGGGGAGGGAGACTGAAGCTTTCTTT. Translation: CSVEPGQGRETEAFF.

This chain joins TRBV29-1 and TRBJ2-3, with TRBD1 matching 9 bases. The length of the CDR3 is 14 residues. Germline values: CDR1 SQVTM, CDR2 ANQGSEA. Trimming cost V 1 base and J 2 bases; bases outside gene matches: 1. DNA of the CDR3: TGCAGCGTTGAAGGGACAGGGGTCACAGATACGCAGTATTTT. It specifies CSVEGTGVTDTQYF.

In this sample, this clone turned up a few times. The CDR3 nucleotides read TGTGCCAGCAGCCGACAGGGCGACTATGGCTACACCTTC. This sequence encodes CASSRQGDYGYTF. The V call is TRBV6-6, the J call TRBJ1-2, with TRBD1 identical over 7 bases. The CDR3 covers 13 residues. V was clipped by 6 bases and J by 3 bases; unmatched bases: 4. CDR1 is MNHNY, CDR2 SVGAGI, per germline (reference sequence).

This clone was counted between two and nine times. V usage is TRBV30 and J usage is TRBJ1-5; TRBD1 matches 8 bases. Germline CDR1 and CDR2: GTSNPN and SVGIG (reference sequence). The CDR3 loop spans 13 amino acids. J lost 5 bases, V lost 3 bases, and 3 bases had no gene match. The CDR3 coding sequence is TGTGCCTGGAGCGGACAGGGTGATCAGCCCCAGCATTTT. This encodes CAWSGQGDQPQHF.

In its sample, this clone was seen a few times. This chain connects TRBV5-4 to TRBJ2-5; perhaps TRBD2 as D (7 bases). Germline V gene sequence: CDR1 SGHNT, CDR2 YYREEE (reference sequence). This CDR3 spans 16 amino acids. V was clipped by 4 bases and J by 2 bases, with 18 bases between them. CDR3 protein: CASSPPRGPTQETQYF. The CDR3 region has the DNA TGTGCCAGCAGCCCACCGCGGGGGCCAACACAAGAGACCCAGTACTTC.

The chain joins TRBV5-6 to TRBJ2-1, with 10 bases matching TRBD1. CDR1 and CDR2 from the germline V gene are SGHDT and YYEEEE. This CDR3 comprises 16 residues. V gave up 4 bases and J gave up 6 bases; unmatched junction bases: 10. CDR3 nucleotides: TGTGCCAGCAGCAACTTTGACAGGGGGCTCAGCAATGAGCAGTTCTTC. This gives the protein CASSNFDRGLSNEQFF.

The rearrangement uses TRBV18 and TRBJ2-5; D gene ambiguous. This CDR3 region has 11 residues. CDR1 is KGHSH and CDR2 is LQKENI in the germline V gene. V was clipped by 5 bases and J by 0 bases, with 1 base between them. The CDR3: CASSNQETQYF. CDR3 nucleotide sequence: TGTGCCAGCTCAAACCAAGAGACCCAGTACTTC.

This sequence joins TRBV5-6 and TRBJ1-1; 8 bases map to TRBD1. Trimming at V came to 7 bases and at J to 4 bases, leaving 6 bases not matched to a gene. Germline-derived CDR1 and CDR2 are SGHDT and YYEEEE. The CDR3 is 13 residues long. As DNA, the CDR3 is TGTGCCAGCTCGAACAGGGGGTTCACTGAAGCTTTCTTT. It is translated as CASSNRGFTEAFF.

The chain combines TRBV7-3 with TRBJ2-5; D is undetermined. Germline-derived CDR1 and CDR2 are SGHTA and FQGTGA. The V gene lost 2 bases and the J gene lost 2 bases, with 12 bases spanning the gap. CDR3 length: 15 residues. In DNA, the CDR3 is TGTGCCAGCAGCTTAGGGCCGAGTGAACAAGAGACCCAGTACTTC. It specifies CASSLGPSEQETQYF. The full variable domain, completed using reference TRBV7-3 and TRBJ2-5, is GAGVSQTPSNKVTEKGKYVELRCDPISGHTALYWYRQSLGQGPEFLIYFQGTGAADDSGLPNDRFFAVRPEGSVSTLKIQRTERGDSAVYLCASSLGPSEQETQYFGPGTRLLVL.

V usage is TRBV5-1 and J usage is TRBJ2-5; the match to TRBD1 covers 7 bases. Germline V gene sequence: CDR1 SGHRS, CDR2 YFSETQ. The CDR3 sequence is 13 residues long. Trimming at V came to 4 bases and at J to 3 bases, leaving 3 bases not matched to a gene. The CDR3 DNA is TGCGCCAGCAGCCAAGGACAGGAAGAGACCCAGTACTTC. It yields the protein CASSQGQEETQYF.